This T cell receptor beta chain appears in the sequencing data of a study of PD-L1 blockade in urothelial cancer. Across the whole study: Blood was evaluated 3 weeks (second dose) and 6 weeks after therapy began.

Clones were read by immunoSEQ multiplex PCR, and TCRdb kept only the in-frame ones, dropping some. The repertoire includes some 120,000 clones, 86% of them detected once, and roughly 2.4% sits in the top ten. Unmatched junction bases numbered 6, after V lost 0 bases and J lost 5 bases. Germline CDR1 SQVTM, CDR2 ANQGSEA. The CDR3 is 15 amino acids. The time point is: peripheral blood 6 weeks after treatment start. Sample numbers ranged from 1 to 8 per patient, encompassing pretreatment and on-treatment collections. The clonotype comes from a man aged 50-59 years with urothelial cancer. The chain combines TRBV29-1 with TRBJ2-1; 8 bases align to TRBD2. This specimen was PBMCs, taken around atezolizumab (anti-PD-L1) treatment. The chain's CDR3 is CSVEETSVRDNEQFF. CDR3 nucleotide sequence: TGCAGCGTTGAAGAGACTAGCGTACGCGACAATGAGCAGTTCTTC.